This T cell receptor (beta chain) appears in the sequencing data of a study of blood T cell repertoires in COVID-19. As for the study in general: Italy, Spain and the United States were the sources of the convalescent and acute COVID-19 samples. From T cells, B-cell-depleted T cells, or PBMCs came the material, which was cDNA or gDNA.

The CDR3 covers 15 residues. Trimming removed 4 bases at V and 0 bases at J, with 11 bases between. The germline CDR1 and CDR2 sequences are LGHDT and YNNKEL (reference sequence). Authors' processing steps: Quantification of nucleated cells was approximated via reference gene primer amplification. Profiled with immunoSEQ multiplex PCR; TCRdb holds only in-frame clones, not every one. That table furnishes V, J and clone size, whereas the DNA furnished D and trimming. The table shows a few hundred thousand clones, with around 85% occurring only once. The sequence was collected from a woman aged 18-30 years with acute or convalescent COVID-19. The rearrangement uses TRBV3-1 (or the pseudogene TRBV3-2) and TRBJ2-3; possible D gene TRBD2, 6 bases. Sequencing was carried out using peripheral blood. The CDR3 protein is CASSPLRGSTDTQYF. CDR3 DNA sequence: TGTGCCAGCAGCCCCCTCCGGGGGAGCACAGATACGCAGTATTTT.